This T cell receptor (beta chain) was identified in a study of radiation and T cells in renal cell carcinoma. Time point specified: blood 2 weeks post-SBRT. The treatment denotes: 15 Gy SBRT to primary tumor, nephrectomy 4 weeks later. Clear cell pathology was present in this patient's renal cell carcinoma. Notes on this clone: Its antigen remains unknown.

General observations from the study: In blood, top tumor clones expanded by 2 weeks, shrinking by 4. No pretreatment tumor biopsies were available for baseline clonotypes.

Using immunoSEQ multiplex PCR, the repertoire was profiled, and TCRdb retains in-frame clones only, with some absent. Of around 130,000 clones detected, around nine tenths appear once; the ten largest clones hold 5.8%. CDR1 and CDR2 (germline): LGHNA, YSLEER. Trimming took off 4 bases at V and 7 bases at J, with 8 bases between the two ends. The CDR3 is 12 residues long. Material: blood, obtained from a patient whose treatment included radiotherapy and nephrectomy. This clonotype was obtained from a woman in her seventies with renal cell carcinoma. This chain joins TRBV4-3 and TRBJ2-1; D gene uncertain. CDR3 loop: CASSRVQNEQFF. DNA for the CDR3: TGCGCCAGCAGCCGAGTTCAAAATGAGCAGTTCTTC.